The 6 T cell receptor beta chains below come from one sample, sequenced in a study of blood T cell repertoires in COVID-19 (dated by TCRdb to 2018 to 2021). Library preparation was by the immunoSEQ multiplex PCR assay. TCRdb took over this immuneACCESS table, retaining in-frame rearrangements with V and J assigned. Such tables are incomplete; in checked studies, under half of the missing clones stem from an unresolved V gene, and the remainder is unexplained. This sample gives 60,000 to 85,000 clones in total; about 80% of them show up just once. The ten largest clones capture 15% to 20% of the sample. Sequencing was done on a sample of peripheral blood. These receptors came from a man between 65 and 80 years old who had recovered from COVID-19.

The rearrangement joins TRBV7-2 to TRBJ2-5, with D perhaps TRBD2 (5 bases). Germline lookup yields CDR1 SGHTA and CDR2 FQGNSA. V was cut by 8 bases and J by 0 bases, with 19 bases left in between. CDR3 length equals 16 residues. CDR3 sequence: CASGIGRATYQETQYF. CDR3 sequence (DNA): TGTGCCAGCGGAATAGGGCGGGCTACGTACCAAGAGACCCAGTACTTC.

This sequence joins TRBV19 and TRBJ2-5, with 10 bases lining up with TRBD1. The ends lost 6 bases at V and 1 base at J; junction bases unmatched: 8. The germline CDR1 and CDR2 sequences are LNHDA and SQIVND (reference sequence). The CDR3 covers 16 residues. In DNA, the CDR3 is TGTGCCAGTAGCAAACATCGGACAGGGGGCCAAGAGACCCAGTACTTC. It is translated as CASSKHRTGGQETQYF.

This clone was seen a few times. The rearrangement joins TRBV30 to TRBJ2-5, with 7 bases that match TRBD2. Per the germline V gene, CDR1 is GTSNPN and CDR2 is SVGIG (reference sequence). With 2 bases clipped from V and 7 bases from J, the junction kept 7 bases outside the gene matches. The CDR3 has 13 amino acids. The CDR3 is CAWSTSREGTQYF. In DNA form, the CDR3 reads TGTGCCTGGAGTACCTCAAGGGAGGGGACCCAGTACTTC.

The chain combines TRBV5-1 with TRBJ1-1; TRBD1 matches at 7 bases. The CDR3 spans 15 residues. CDR1 is SGHRS and CDR2 is YFSETQ in the germline V gene. After removal of 2 bases from V and 4 bases from J, the junction contained 8 bases not matched to a gene. The CDR3 DNA reads as TGCGCCAGCAGCTTCGTAGGACAGGAGGGCACTGAAGCTTTCTTT. This codes for CASSFVGQEGTEAFF.

The chain recombines TRBV6-6 with TRBJ1-2; D is unresolved. Germline lookup yields CDR1 MNHNY and CDR2 SVGAGI (reference sequence). This CDR3 comprises 14 residues. V dropped 7 bases and J dropped 4 bases, with 16 bases sitting between them. DNA for the CDR3: TGTGCCAGCACCTGGGCTTCGCCGGCCTATGGCTACACCTTC. This codes for CASTWASPAYGYTF.

The gene calls are TRBV30 and TRBJ2-2, with 11 bases identical to TRBD1. The V and J ends lost 0 bases and 6 bases, in that order; junction bases with no gene match: 9. Germline V gives CDR1 GTSNPN, CDR2 SVGIG (reference sequence). The CDR3 has 17 residues. The CDR3 reads CAWSVRGDRGKPGELFF. The CDR3, as DNA: TGTGCCTGGAGTGTAAGGGGGGACAGGGGGAAGCCCGGGGAGCTGTTTTTT.